This TCR beta chain was captured in a study of blood T cell repertoires in COVID-19. Measured with immunoSEQ multiplex PCR; TCRdb has only the in-frame clones, and not every one. The table records approximately 220,000 clones, about 85% of them present only once. The germline V gene encodes CDR1 MGHRA and CDR2 YSYEKL. V shed 2 bases, J shed 5 bases, and the junction held 13 bases outside the gene matches. The CDR3 is made up of 17 amino acids. Sequenced sample: peripheral blood. The V and J genes are TRBV4-1 and TRBJ2-5; the match to TRBD2 covers 8 bases. The TCR comes from a man aged 50 to 59 who had recovered from COVID-19. CDR3 residues: CASSQRLLGGAGETQYF. The DNA of the CDR3 is TGCGCCAGCAGCCAAAGGCTCCTCGGGGGGGCTGGGGAGACCCAGTACTTC.